Shown below are 10 T cell receptor beta chains from a single sample sequenced in a study of T cells in Graves' hyperthyroidism and ophthalmopathy. TCR beta CDR3 regions were amplified from RNA transcripts. HTBI primers were employed in a first-round RT-PCR of the TCR CDR3. One entry per CDR3 protein results from TCRdb running MiXCR on the multiplex PCR reads. The sample contains fewer than 550,000 distinct CDR3 sequences, 15% to 19% of which appear only once. Sequencing was performed on blood. The source is a woman aged 18-35 years with Graves' hyperthyroidism.

This clonotype appeared many times. The chain links TRBV27 to TRBJ2-7; perhaps TRBD2 as D (5 bases). CDR3 length equals 14 residues. Trimming stripped 5 bases from V and 5 bases from J, with 16 bases between. Germline CDR1 reads MNHEY; CDR2 reads SMNVEV (reference sequence). The CDR3 bases are TGTGCCAGCAGTCCTCGGGGTATTGATGACGAGCAGTACTTC. Its translation is CASSPRGIDDEQYF.

In its sample, this clonotype was seen many times. The chain joins TRBV7-6 to TRBJ2-7, with D perhaps TRBD2 (5 bases). This CDR3 is 12 amino acids long. Germline V CDR1 and CDR2: SGHVS, FNYEAQ. V lost 5 bases, J lost 3 bases, and 8 bases lay in between. CDR3 in amino acids: CASSVTSYEQYF. CDR3 coding DNA: TGTGCCAGCAGCGTAACTAGCTACGAGCAGTACTTC.

Only one count was recorded for this clonotype. A much larger clone is a single base away; this may be a read error. This rearrangement joins TRBV18 to TRBJ1-5; perhaps TRBD1 as D (6 bases). Germline CDR1 is KGHSH and CDR2 is LQKENI. V dropped 3 bases and J dropped 0 bases, with 21 bases sitting between them. The CDR3 has 19 residues. CDR3 bases: TGTGCCAGCTCACCGGGGCTTCCCGGGACATGGAGTAGCAATCAGCCCCAGCATTTT. This sequence encodes CASSPGLPGTWSSNQPQHF. Filled out from reference TRBV18 and TRBJ1-5, the complete variable domain reads NAGVMQNPRHLVRRRGQEARLRCSPMKGHSHVYWYRQLPEEGLKFMVYLQKENIIDESGMPKERFSAEFPKEGPSILRIQQVVRGDSAAYFCASSPGLPGTWSSNQPQHFGDGTRLSIL.

This clonotype came up many times. This chain uses TRBV12-3 or TRBV12-4 with TRBJ2-3; 11 nucleotides align to TRBD2. Trimming cost V 8 bases and J 4 bases; bases outside gene matches: 14. The CDR3 covers 17 residues. The CDR3 loop reads CASGMIIAGGGADTQYF. The CDR3 DNA is TGTGCCAGCGGAATGATCATAGCGGGAGGGGGTGCAGATACGCAGTATTTT.

The J gene is TRBJ2-2, the V gene TRBV12-3 or TRBV12-4; 10 nucleotides align to TRBD2. The CDR3 runs 16 residues. V lost 7 bases to trimming and J lost 2 bases; unmatched junction nucleotides: 7. CDR3 region: CASIETSGYNTGELFF. As DNA, the CDR3 is TGTGCCAGCATCGAGACTAGCGGGTACAACACCGGGGAGCTGTTTTTT.

This clonotype was observed at least ten times. CDR3 region: CASSLAGGTGENNEQFF. CDR3 in DNA: TGTGCCAGCAGTTTAGCGGGGGGGACAGGGGAAAACAATGAGCAGTTCTTC. The V and J genes are TRBV12-3 or TRBV12-4 and TRBJ2-1, with TRBD1 identical over 10 bases. V shed 0 bases and J 5 bases; nucleotides not matched to a gene: 7. This CDR3 contains 17 residues.

The table lists this clonotype with a few counts. CDR3 sequence (DNA): TGTGCCATCCGACCGGGCCAGAAAGGCACAGATACGCAGTATTTT. The encoded protein is CAIRPGQKGTDTQYF. The V call is TRBV10-3, the J call TRBJ2-3, with unresolved D. Trimming shortened V by 8 bases and J by 1 base, and 16 bases separated the two germline ends. This CDR3 comprises 15 residues. Germline lookup yields CDR1 ENHRY and CDR2 SYGVKD.

The sample holds many counts of this clonotype. The V and J genes are TRBV20-1 and TRBJ2-3; 11 bases are shared with TRBD2. The CDR3 has 15 amino acids. The V segment lost 6 bases and the J segment 2 bases; nucleotides outside the gene matches: 7. Germline assignment: CDR1 DFQATT and CDR2 SNEGSKA (reference sequence). Here the CDR3 reads CSALGTSGYTDTQYF. In DNA, the CDR3 is TGCAGTGCCCTGGGGACTAGCGGATACACAGATACGCAGTATTTT.

This sequence joins TRBV11-3 and TRBJ2-2; 14 bases are shared with TRBD2. The CDR3 runs 16 residues. The germline V gene encodes CDR1 SGHNT and CDR2 YENEEA. Trimming at V came to 5 bases and at J to 6 bases, leaving 5 bases not matched to a gene. The CDR3 nucleotides read TGTGCCAGCAGCCGACTGACTAGCGGGGGGGCCGGGGAGCTGTTTTTT. Its translation is CASSRLTSGGAGELFF.

The sample holds many counts of this clonotype. V usage is TRBV14 and J usage is TRBJ1-2, with a possible D match to TRBD1 (6 bases). The germline CDR1 and CDR2 sequences are SGHDN and FVKESK. The CDR3 has 17 amino acids. V dropped 2 bases and J dropped 4 bases, with 20 bases sitting between them. The DNA for the CDR3 is TGTGCCAGCAGCCAATCGGGGGCAGTGCCGGGCGCCTATGGCTACACCTTC. Its translation is CASSQSGAVPGAYGYTF.